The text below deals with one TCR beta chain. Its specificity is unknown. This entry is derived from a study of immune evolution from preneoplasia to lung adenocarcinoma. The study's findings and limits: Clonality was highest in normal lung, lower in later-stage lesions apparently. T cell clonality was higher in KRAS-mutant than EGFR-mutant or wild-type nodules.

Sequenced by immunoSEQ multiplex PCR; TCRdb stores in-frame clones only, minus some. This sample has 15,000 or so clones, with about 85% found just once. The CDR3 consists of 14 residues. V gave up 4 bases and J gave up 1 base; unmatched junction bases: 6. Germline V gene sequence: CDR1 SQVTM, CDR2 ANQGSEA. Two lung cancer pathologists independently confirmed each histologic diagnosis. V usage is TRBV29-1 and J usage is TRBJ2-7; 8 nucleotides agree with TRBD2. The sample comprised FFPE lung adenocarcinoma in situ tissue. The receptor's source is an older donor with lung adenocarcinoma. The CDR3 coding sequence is TGCAGCGTTGTGAAAGCGGGAGTGTCCTACGAGCAGTACTTC. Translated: CSVVKAGVSYEQYF.